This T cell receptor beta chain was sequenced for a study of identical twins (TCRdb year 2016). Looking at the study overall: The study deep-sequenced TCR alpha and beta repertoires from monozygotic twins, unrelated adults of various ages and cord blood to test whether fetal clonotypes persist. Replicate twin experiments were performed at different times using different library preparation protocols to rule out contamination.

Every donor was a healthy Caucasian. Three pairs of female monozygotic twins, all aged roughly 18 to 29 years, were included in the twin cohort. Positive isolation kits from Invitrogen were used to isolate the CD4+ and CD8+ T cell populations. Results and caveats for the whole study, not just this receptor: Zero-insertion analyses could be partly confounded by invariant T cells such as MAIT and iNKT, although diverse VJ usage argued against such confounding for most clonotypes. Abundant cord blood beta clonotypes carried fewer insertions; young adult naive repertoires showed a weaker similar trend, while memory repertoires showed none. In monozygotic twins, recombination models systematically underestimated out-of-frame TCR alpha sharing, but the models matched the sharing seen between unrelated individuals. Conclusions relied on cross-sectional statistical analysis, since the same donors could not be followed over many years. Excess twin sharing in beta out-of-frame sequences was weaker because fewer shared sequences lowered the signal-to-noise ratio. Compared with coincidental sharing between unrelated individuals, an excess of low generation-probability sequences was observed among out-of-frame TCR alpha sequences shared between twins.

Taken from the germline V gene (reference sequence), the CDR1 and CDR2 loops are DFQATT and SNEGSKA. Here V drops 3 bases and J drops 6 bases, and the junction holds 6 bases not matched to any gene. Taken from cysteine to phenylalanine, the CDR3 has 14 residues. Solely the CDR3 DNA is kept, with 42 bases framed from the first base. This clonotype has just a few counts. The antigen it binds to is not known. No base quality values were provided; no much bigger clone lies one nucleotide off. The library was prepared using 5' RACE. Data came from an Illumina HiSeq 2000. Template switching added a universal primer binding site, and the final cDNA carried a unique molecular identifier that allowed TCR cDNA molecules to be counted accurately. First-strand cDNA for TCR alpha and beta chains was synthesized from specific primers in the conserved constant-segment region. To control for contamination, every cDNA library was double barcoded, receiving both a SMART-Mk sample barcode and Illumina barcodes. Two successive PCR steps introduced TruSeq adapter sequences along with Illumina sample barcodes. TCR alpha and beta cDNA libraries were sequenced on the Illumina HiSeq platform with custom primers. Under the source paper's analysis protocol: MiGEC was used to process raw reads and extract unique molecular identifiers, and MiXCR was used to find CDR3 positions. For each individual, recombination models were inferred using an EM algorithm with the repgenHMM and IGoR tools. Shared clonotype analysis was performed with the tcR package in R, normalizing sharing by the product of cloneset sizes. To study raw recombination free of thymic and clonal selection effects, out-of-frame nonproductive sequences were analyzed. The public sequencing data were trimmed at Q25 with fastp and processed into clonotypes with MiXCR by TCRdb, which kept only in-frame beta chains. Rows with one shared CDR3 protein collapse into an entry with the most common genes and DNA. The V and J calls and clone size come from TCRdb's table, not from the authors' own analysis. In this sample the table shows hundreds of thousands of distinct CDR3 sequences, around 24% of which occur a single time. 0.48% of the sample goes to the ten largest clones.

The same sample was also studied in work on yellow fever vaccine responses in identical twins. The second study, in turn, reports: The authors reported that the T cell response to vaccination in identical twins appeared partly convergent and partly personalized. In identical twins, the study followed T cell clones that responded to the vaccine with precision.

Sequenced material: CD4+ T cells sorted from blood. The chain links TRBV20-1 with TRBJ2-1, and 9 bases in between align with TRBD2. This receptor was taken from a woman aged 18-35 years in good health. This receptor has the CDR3 CSASKVSGSNEQFF. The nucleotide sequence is TGCAGTGCTAGTAAGGTTAGCGGGAGCAATGAGCAGTTCTTC.